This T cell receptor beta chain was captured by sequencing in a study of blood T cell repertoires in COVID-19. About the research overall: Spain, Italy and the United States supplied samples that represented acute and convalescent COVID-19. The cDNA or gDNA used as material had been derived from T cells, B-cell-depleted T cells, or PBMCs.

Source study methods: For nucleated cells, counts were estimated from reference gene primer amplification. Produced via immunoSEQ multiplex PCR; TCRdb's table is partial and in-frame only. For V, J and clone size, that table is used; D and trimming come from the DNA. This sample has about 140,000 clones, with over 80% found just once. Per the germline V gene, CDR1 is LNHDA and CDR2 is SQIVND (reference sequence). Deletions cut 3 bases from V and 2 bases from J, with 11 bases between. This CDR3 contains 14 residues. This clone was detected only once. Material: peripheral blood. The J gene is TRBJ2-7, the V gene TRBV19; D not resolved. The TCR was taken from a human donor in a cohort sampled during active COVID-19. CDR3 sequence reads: CASSMVYTTYEQYF. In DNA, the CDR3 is TGTGCCAGTAGTATGGTGTACACAACCTACGAGCAGTACTTC.